This entry describes one TCR beta chain. Its antigen is undetermined. The data derive from a study of spatial heterogeneity in lung cancer. Study findings and constraints: Alpha chains reached an estimated coverage of 6.5% to 7% of tumor T cells, and beta chains about 14%. The number of expanded tumor alpha and beta chains correlated with mutation number.

Indicated time point: sample taken at primary tumor resection. Without sorting, whole RNA was sequenced from tumor, nontumor lung or frozen PBMC. One entry per CDR3 protein results from TCRdb running MiXCR on the 5' RACE reads. The data hold some 10,000 distinct CDR3 sequences, with roughly 5% observed a single time. Germline CDR1 MNHEY, CDR2 SVGAGI. V gave up 8 bases and J gave up 2 bases, with 10 bases separating them. This CDR3 comprises 13 residues. Material: lung tumor tissue, obtained at surgery. The chain joins TRBV6-5 to TRBJ1-3, with a weak D call TRBD1 (6 bases). This clonotype was sampled from a female donor with early-stage non-small cell lung cancer. CDR3 nucleotide sequence: TGTGCCAGCGGGGGGGCCCCTGGAAACACCATATATTTT. It codes for CASGGAPGNTIYF.